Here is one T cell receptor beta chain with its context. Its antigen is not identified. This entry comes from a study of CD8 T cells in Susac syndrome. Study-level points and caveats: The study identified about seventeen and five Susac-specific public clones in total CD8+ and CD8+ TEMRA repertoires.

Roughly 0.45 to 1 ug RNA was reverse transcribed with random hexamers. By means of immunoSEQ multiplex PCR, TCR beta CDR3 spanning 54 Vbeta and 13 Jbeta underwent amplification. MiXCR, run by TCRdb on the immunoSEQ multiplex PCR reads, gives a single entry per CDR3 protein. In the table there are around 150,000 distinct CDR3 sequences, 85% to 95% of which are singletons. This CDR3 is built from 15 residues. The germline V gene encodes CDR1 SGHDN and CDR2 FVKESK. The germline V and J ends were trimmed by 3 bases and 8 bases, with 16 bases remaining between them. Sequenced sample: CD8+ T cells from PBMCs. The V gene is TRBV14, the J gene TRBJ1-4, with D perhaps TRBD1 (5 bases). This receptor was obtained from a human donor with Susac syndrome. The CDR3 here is CASSQLQVVGEKLFF. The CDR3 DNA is TGTGCCAGCAGCCAGTTACAGGTAGTTGGCGAAAAACTGTTTTTT. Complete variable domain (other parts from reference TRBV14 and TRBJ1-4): EAGVTQFPSHSVIEKGQTVTLRCDPISGHDNLYWYRRVMGKEIKFLLHFVKESKQDESGMPNNRFLAERTGGTYSTLKVQPAELEDSGVYFCASSQLQVVGEKLFFGSGTQLSVL.